Listed here are 17 T cell receptor beta chains from one sample, sequenced in a study of neoadjuvant anti-PD-1 for oral cavity cancer. Time point specified: after neoadjuvant nivolumab, at surgical resection. Repertoires were generated with immunoSEQ multiplex PCR, while TCRdb's copy carries only in-frame clones and drops some. The table shows tens of thousands of clones, with 40% to 55% occurring only once. The sample consisted of tumor tissue, taken after nivolumab (anti-PD-1) treatment. The receptors here all came from a person between 40 and 85 years old with oral cavity squamous cell carcinoma.

The CDR3 sequence is CASSLGQGNNQPQHF. CDR3 DNA: TGTGCCAGCAGCCTGGGACAGGGGAACAATCAGCCCCAGCATTTT. The chain carries TRBV28 and TRBJ1-5, with TRBD1 matching over 10 bases. CDR1 and CDR2 from the germline V gene are MDHEN and SYDVKM. The CDR3 loop spans 15 amino acids. J gave up 3 bases and V 6 bases, and 5 bases lay outside the gene matches. Full variable domain (missing parts from reference TRBV28 and TRBJ1-5): DVKVTQSSRYLVKRTGEKVFLECVQDMDHENMFWYRQDPGLGLRLIYFSYDVKMKEKGDIPEGYSVSREKKERFSLILESASTNQTSMYLCASSLGQGNNQPQHFGDGTRLSIL.

V is TRBV7-9 and J is TRBJ2-7, with 9 bases lining up with TRBD1. The CDR3 is 15 amino acids. CDR1 is SEHNR, CDR2 FQNEAQ, per germline (reference sequence). J lost 7 bases, V lost 3 bases, and 10 bases had no gene match. CDR3 in DNA: TGTGCCAGCAGCTTCTCCGGGACAGGGCTCGATGAGCAGTACTTC. Translation gives CASSFSGTGLDEQYF.

This chain uses TRBV29-1 with TRBJ2-3; D gene uncertain. V was trimmed by 6 bases and J by 0 bases, leaving 16 bases between them. This CDR3 comprises 15 residues. The germline gives CDR1 SQVTM, CDR2 ANQGSEA. The CDR3 DNA sequence: TGCAGCGTATCCGGTTCGAAATCTAGCACAGATACGCAGTATTTT. Encoded protein: CSVSGSKSSTDTQYF.

The rearrangement uses TRBV7-2 and TRBJ1-3; 8 bases fit TRBD1. The CDR3 extends over 16 amino acids. With V trimmed by 2 bases and J by 0 bases, 3 bases remained unmatched. CDR1 is SGHTA, CDR2 FQGNSA, per germline. The CDR3 DNA reads TGTGCCAGCAGCTTAAGGACAGGGAGCTCTGGAAACACCATATATTTT. This codes for CASSLRTGSSGNTIYF.

The genes are TRBV20-1 and TRBJ1-2, with unresolved D. CDR3 length: 11 amino acids. The V and J ends lost 6 bases and 0 bases respectively, with 5 bases between them. Germline V gives CDR1 DFQATT, CDR2 SNEGSKA (reference sequence). This CDR3 is CSAPTNYGYTF. DNA of the CDR3: TGCAGTGCGCCTACTAACTATGGCTACACCTTC.

The V gene is TRBV28, the J gene TRBJ1-2; D may be TRBD1 (6 bases). The CDR3 covers 14 residues. V lost 4 bases, J lost 8 bases, and 17 bases lay in between. Per germline, CDR1 MDHEN and CDR2 SYDVKM. The CDR3 here is CASSSRFRGKGYTF. In DNA form, the CDR3 reads TGTGCCAGCAGTTCGCGGTTTAGGGGGAAAGGCTACACCTTC.

This clone was observed many times. The chain recombines TRBV6-5 with TRBJ2-7, with 8 bases matching TRBD1. Germline V gene data show CDR1 as MNHEY and CDR2 as SVGAGI. This CDR3 region has 13 residues. V dropped 8 bases and J dropped 6; count of bases not matched to a gene: 9. The CDR3 loop is CASRRGQGAEQYF. The CDR3 nucleotides read TGTGCCAGCCGAAGAGGACAGGGAGCCGAGCAGTACTTC.

The chain joins TRBV10-2 to TRBJ2-2, with TRBD2 as a possible D gene (6 bases). V lost 6 bases and J 2 bases, leaving 13 bases between the germline ends. Germline loops: CDR1 WSHSY, CDR2 SAAADI. This CDR3 is 15 amino acids long. CDR3 sequence: CASSPGTPNTGELFF. CDR3 coding DNA: TGCGCCAGCAGCCCCGGGACTCCTAACACCGGGGAGCTGTTTTTT.

This clone was detected a few times. J is TRBJ1-4 and V is TRBV9; 7 bases are a match to TRBD1. Germline loops: CDR1 SGDLS, CDR2 YYNGEE. The CDR3 contains 15 residues. V lost 0 bases to trimming and J lost 5 bases; unmatched junction nucleotides: 4. The CDR3 is CASSVVVRGNEKLFF. CDR3 sequence (DNA): TGTGCCAGCAGCGTAGTAGTCAGGGGGAATGAAAAACTGTTTTTT.

V is TRBV9 and J is TRBJ1-4, with TRBD1 identical over 8 bases. CDR3 length: 16 residues. J was trimmed by 0 bases and V by 7 bases; bases with no gene match: 8. Per the germline V gene, CDR1 is SGDLS and CDR2 is YYNGEE. CDR3 loop: CASSPGQGTTNEKLFF. The CDR3 region has the DNA TGTGCCAGCTCTCCCGGACAGGGAACAACTAATGAAAAACTGTTTTTT. Together with reference TRBV9 and TRBJ1-4, the CDR3 gives the full variable domain: DSGVTQTPKHLITATGQRVTLRCSPRSGDLSVYWYQQSLDQGLQFLIQYYNGEERAKGNILERFSAQQFPDLHSELNLSSLELGDSALYFCASSPGQGTTNEKLFFGSGTQLSVL.

This clone turned up a few times. The chain joins TRBV5-1 to TRBJ2-5; 7 bases agree with TRBD1. The CDR3 covers 15 residues. Germline trimming cut 3 bases from V and 1 base from J; bases unmatched to any gene: 6. Germline CDR1 is SGHRS and CDR2 is YFSETQ. As DNA, the CDR3 is TGCGCCAGCAGCTGGACAGGTTATACCCAAGAGACCCAGTACTTC. As protein: CASSWTGYTQETQYF.

This clone has only one observation. The chain links TRBV30 to TRBJ2-5, with TRBD2 as a possible D gene (6 bases). The germline gives CDR1 GTSNPN, CDR2 SVGIG (reference sequence). The CDR3 consists of 14 residues. The V end was cut by 2 bases, the J end by 7 bases, with 17 bases between. The CDR3 DNA sequence: TGTGCCTGGAGTCCCCGGGCGGGGTCTGGGACCCAGTACTTC. It specifies CAWSPRAGSGTQYF.

J is TRBJ2-3 and V is TRBV7-2, with D perhaps matching TRBD2 (5 bases). The CDR3 runs to 15 residues. Germline lookup yields CDR1 SGHTA and CDR2 FQGNSA. V was cut by 2 bases and J by 4 bases, with 13 bases left in between. CDR3 in amino acids: CASSLTRTVADTQYF. CDR3 nucleotide sequence: TGTGCCAGCAGCTTAACTAGAACGGTTGCAGATACGCAGTATTTT.

J is TRBJ1-5 and V is TRBV6-1; D might be TRBD1 (6 bases). The CDR3 totals 13 residues. V gave up 4 bases and J gave up 12 bases, with 16 bases separating them. Germline V gene data show CDR1 as MNHNS and CDR2 as SASEGT. CDR3 loop: CASSVGGEDVQHF. As DNA, the CDR3 is TGTGCCAGCAGTGTAGGGGGTGAGGATGTCCAGCATTTT.

J is TRBJ1-1 and V is TRBV4-2, with D maybe TRBD1 (6 bases). The CDR3 covers 16 residues. V lost 4 bases, J lost 2 bases, and 17 bases lay in between. Germline CDR1 is LGHNA and CDR2 is YNFKEQ. The CDR3 nucleotides are TGTGCCAGCAGCCCGACAGGATGGGGGAGAAACACTGAAGCTTTCTTT. Translating gives CASSPTGWGRNTEAFF.

CDR3 sequence reads: CASSSETVNEQFF. As DNA, the CDR3 is TGTGCCAGCAGTTCTGAGACAGTCAATGAGCAGTTCTTC. The rearrangement joins TRBV6-6 to TRBJ2-1, with a tentative D call TRBD1 (5 bases). This CDR3 comprises 13 residues. Per germline, CDR1 MNHNY and CDR2 SVGAGI (reference sequence). Trimming pared 4 bases from V and 6 bases from J, leaving 10 bases between.

This clone was picked up a small number of times. The chain has TRBV19 and TRBJ1-2; TRBD1 aligns across 8 bases. Germline CDR1 is LNHDA and CDR2 is SQIVND (reference sequence). The CDR3 is 15 amino acids. J gave up 4 bases and V 5 bases, and 9 bases lay outside the gene matches. The CDR3 region is CASSAGQEGVYGYTF. CDR3 coding DNA: TGTGCCAGTAGTGCGGGACAGGAGGGGGTCTATGGCTACACCTTC.